Presented here are 25 T cell receptor beta chains from one specimen sequenced in a study of blood T cell repertoires in COVID-19. Clones were read by immunoSEQ multiplex PCR, and TCRdb kept only the in-frame ones, dropping some. Seen here are hundreds of thousands of clones, 70% to 85% observed once, and the top ten hold 3% to 3.5%. Sequencing was carried out using peripheral blood. These TCRs come from a woman of 80 years or more with acute or convalescent COVID-19.

The chain recombines TRBV5-6 with TRBJ1-1; a possible D gene is TRBD1 (5 bases). The CDR3 consists of 14 residues. Looked up from germline, CDR1 is SGHDT and CDR2 is YYEEEE. With 2 bases removed from V and 5 bases from J, the gap between germline ends came to 13 bases. CDR3 nucleotides: TGTGCCAGCAGCTTAAAGGGGCCTCGGACTGAAGCTTTCTTT. Translating gives CASSLKGPRTEAFF.

The J gene is TRBJ2-5, the V gene TRBV10-3; D unclear. The CDR3 has 11 residues. Looked up from germline, CDR1 is ENHRY and CDR2 is SYGVKD. The V and J ends lost 2 bases and 5 bases respectively, with 3 bases between them. The CDR3, as DNA: TGTGCCATCAGTGAGCGGGAGACCCAGTACTTC. This gives the protein CAISERETQYF.

This clone was counted only a few times. The chain combines TRBV3-1 (or the pseudogene TRBV3-2) with TRBJ1-1, with D hard to call. The germline gives CDR1 LGHDT, CDR2 YNNKEL (reference sequence). The CDR3 contains 14 residues. V was clipped by 2 bases and J by 1 base, with 8 bases between them. Here the CDR3 DNA reads TGTGCCAGCAGCCAAAGGAGCGCGAACACTGAAGCTTTCTTT. It encodes CASSQRSANTEAFF.

The chain carries TRBV7-9 and TRBJ1-1, with D unresolved. V lost 5 bases, J lost 1 base, and 8 bases lay in between. This CDR3 is 13 amino acids long. Germline lookup yields CDR1 SEHNR and CDR2 FQNEAQ (reference sequence). CDR3 protein: CASSRTANTEAFF. CDR3 nucleotides: TGTGCCAGCAGCCGCACAGCGAACACTGAAGCTTTCTTT.

The chain has TRBV15 and TRBJ2-1; 7 bases are a match to TRBD1. Germline CDR1 reads LNHNV; CDR2 reads YYDKDF (reference sequence). There are 13 residues in the CDR3. Trimming at V came to 9 bases and at J to 7 bases, leaving 9 bases not matched to a gene. The CDR3 DNA sequence: TGTGCCACTGAGCTAGGGGGCTGGAATGAGCAGTTCTTC. Translating it yields CATELGGWNEQFF.

This clone was picked up a small number of times. The V gene is TRBV2, the J gene TRBJ2-3, with 10 bases aligning to TRBD2. This CDR3 has 13 amino acids. From germline, CDR1 is SNHLY and CDR2 FYNNEI. Trimming at V came to 8 bases and at J to 8 bases, leaving 7 bases not matched to a gene. The CDR3 DNA reads TGTGCCAGCCTGATGGCTAGCGGGAGTACGCAGTATTTT. Its translation is CASLMASGSTQYF.

The V gene is TRBV29-1, the J gene TRBJ2-7, with TRBD1 as a possible D gene (5 bases). The CDR3 loop spans 11 amino acids. The germline CDR1 and CDR2 sequences are SQVTM and ANQGSEA. The V and J ends lost 4 bases and 2 bases respectively, with 6 bases between them. In DNA form, the CDR3 reads TGCAGCGTTGTAGGGGCCTACGAGCAGTACTTC. Protein: CSVVGAYEQYF.

The chain couples TRBV5-1 to TRBJ2-2, with TRBD1 as a possible D gene (7 bases). CDR3 length: 19 residues. Per germline, CDR1 SGHRS and CDR2 YFSETQ. V dropped 2 bases and J dropped 3 bases, with 23 bases sitting between them. The CDR3 here is CASSFTLGGPQGDTGELFF. Here the CDR3 DNA reads TGCGCCAGCAGCTTTACCCTCGGGGGCCCCCAGGGGGACACCGGGGAGCTGTTTTTT.

This sequence joins TRBV5-6 and TRBJ1-1; no clear D gene. CDR1 and CDR2 from the germline V gene are SGHDT and YYEEEE. The CDR3 totals 14 residues. Trimming left V 7 bases short and J 1 base short, with 14 bases between. CDR3 DNA sequence: TGTGCCAGCCGCGGTATTAACCAGAACACTGAAGCTTTCTTT. Its protein product is CASRGINQNTEAFF.

This clone was seen just once. The chain has TRBV19 and TRBJ2-7, with D perhaps TRBD2 (6 bases). The CDR3 extends over 14 amino acids. V gave up 7 bases and J gave up 0 bases, with 13 bases separating them. The germline V gene has CDR1 LNHDA and CDR2 SQIVND (reference sequence). CDR3 loop: CASKGSGNSYEQYF. DNA for the CDR3: TGTGCCAGTAAAGGTAGCGGCAACTCCTACGAGCAGTACTTC.

This chain links TRBV19 with TRBJ1-1; TRBD1 might be the D (5 bases). V lost 2 bases to trimming and J lost 1 base, with 14 bases between them. CDR3 size: 16 residues. The germline gives CDR1 LNHDA, CDR2 SQIVND (reference sequence). The CDR3 bases are TGTGCCAGTAGTATACAAGGGGCCCGGCCGAACACTGAAGCTTTCTTT. Its protein product is CASSIQGARPNTEAFF.

Here the CDR3 DNA reads TGCAGCGTTGAAGATCCAGCGGGGGTAGATACGCAGTATTTT. This sequence encodes CSVEDPAGVDTQYF. The chain links TRBV29-1 to TRBJ2-3, with 8 bases matching TRBD2. The CDR3 runs 14 residues. V trimming: 0 bases; J trimming: 5 bases; junction bases outside the gene matches: 4. Germline V lookup: CDR1 SQVTM, CDR2 ANQGSEA.

This chain joins TRBV6-5 and TRBJ1-2, with D perhaps TRBD1 (5 bases). The CDR3 totals 11 residues. Looked up from germline, CDR1 is MNHEY and CDR2 is SVGAGI. V gave up 6 bases and J gave up 5 bases, with 7 bases separating them. CDR3 loop: CASRGRYGYTF. For the CDR3, the DNA is TGTGCCAGCAGGGGGCGTTATGGCTACACCTTC.

The genes are TRBV11-2 and TRBJ1-3; D is undetermined. CDR1 and CDR2 (germline): SGHAT, FQNNGV. Trimming cost V 5 bases and J 1 base, with 18 bases left between them. This CDR3 has 17 amino acids. CDR3 protein: CASSPQTPSTSGNTIYF. The DNA of the CDR3 is TGTGCCAGCAGCCCCCAGACTCCAAGCACTTCTGGAAACACCATATATTTT.

The chain combines TRBV7-2 with TRBJ2-7, with 8 bases lining up with TRBD1. The trim removed 5 bases at V and 5 bases at J, leaving 5 bases unmatched. The CDR3 length is 13 residues. Per germline, CDR1 SGHTA and CDR2 FQGNSA. CDR3 sequence reads: CASSPKDRDEQYF. The CDR3 DNA is TGTGCCAGCAGCCCCAAGGACAGGGACGAGCAGTACTTC. The full variable domain, rest sourced from reference TRBV7-2 and TRBJ2-7, is GAGVSQSPSNKVTEKGKDVELRCDPISGHTALYWYRQSLGQGLEFLIYFQGNSAPDKSGLPSDRFSAERTGGSVSTLTIQRTQQEDSAVYLCASSPKDRDEQYFGPGTRLTVT.

To note about this clone: A junction end diverges from the germline sequence, so it may reflect a read error. V is TRBV2 and J is TRBJ2-1, with D maybe TRBD2 (5 bases). The CDR3 covers 12 residues. CDR1 SNHLY and CDR2 FYNNEI come from the germline V gene. Here the CDR3 reads CASRDSDNEQFF. The CDR3 bases are TGTGCCAGCAGGGACTCCGACAATGAGCAGTTCTTC.

The chain joins TRBV6-6 to TRBJ1-1; 8 nucleotides align to TRBD1. The CDR3 length is 12 residues. The V and J ends lost 5 bases and 10 bases, in that order; junction bases with no gene match: 6. Looked up from germline, CDR1 is MNHNY and CDR2 is SVGAGI (reference sequence). The CDR3 here is CASSPGQGSAFF. The CDR3 DNA follows: TGTGCCAGCAGTCCTGGACAGGGTTCAGCTTTCTTT.

The chain couples TRBV6-5 to TRBJ1-2; TRBD1 is a possible D gene (5 bases). This CDR3 is 15 amino acids long. V was cut by 2 bases and J by 9 bases, with 19 bases left in between. Germline values: CDR1 MNHEY, CDR2 SVGAGI. CDR3 sequence reads: CASSYRSGAVWSYTF. The CDR3 DNA reads TGTGCCAGCAGTTACCGGAGCGGGGCTGTTTGGAGCTACACCTTC.

The chain carries TRBV6-2 or TRBV6-3 and TRBJ1-2; D is unclear. Germline V CDR1 and CDR2: MNHEY, SVGEGT. The CDR3 loop spans 14 amino acids. V was trimmed by 0 bases and J by 4 bases, leaving 9 bases between them. The CDR3 spells CASSYSTGAYGYTF. The CDR3 DNA follows: TGTGCCAGCAGTTACTCGACGGGTGCCTATGGCTACACCTTC.

The table lists this clone with a few counts. The chain employs TRBV4-1 and TRBJ2-7, with D possibly being TRBD1 (6 bases). Germline-derived CDR1 and CDR2 are MGHRA and YSYEKL. The CDR3 consists of 17 residues. V lost 3 bases and J lost 3, with 21 bases in between. The CDR3 DNA sequence: TGCGCCAGCAGCCAGCAGAAGAGACGTCAGGGGTTCTACGAGCAGTACTTC. This sequence encodes CASSQQKRRQGFYEQYF.

The rearrangement links TRBV5-1 to TRBJ2-1, with 8 bases fitting TRBD2. The CDR3 has 16 amino acids. Unmatched junction bases numbered 8, after V lost 6 bases and J lost 0 bases. Germline assignment: CDR1 SGHRS and CDR2 YFSETQ. CDR3 in DNA: TGCGCCAGCACCCCGAGCGGGAGTAACTCCTACAATGAGCAGTTCTTC. Protein product: CASTPSGSNSYNEQFF.

J is TRBJ1-5 and V is TRBV27; 8 nucleotides align to TRBD1. CDR1 is MNHEY and CDR2 is SMNVEV in the germline V gene (reference sequence). The CDR3 consists of 15 residues. With 6 bases clipped from V and 2 bases from J, the junction kept 6 bases outside the gene matches. This CDR3 reads CASRGQELGNQPQHF. The CDR3 DNA is TGTGCCAGCAGGGGACAGGAGCTGGGCAATCAGCCCCAGCATTTT.

The chain is built from TRBV30 and TRBJ1-1; D not certain. V lost 3 bases, J lost 1 base, and 6 bases lay in between. The CDR3 is made up of 12 amino acids. Germline V gene sequence: CDR1 GTSNPN, CDR2 SVGIG (reference sequence). The chain's CDR3 is CAWRRQNTEAFF. CDR3 coding DNA: TGTGCCTGGAGGAGACAGAACACTGAAGCTTTCTTT.

V usage is TRBV5-1 and J usage is TRBJ2-3; no definite D call. Trimming removed 4 bases at V and 0 bases at J, with 12 bases between. The germline gives CDR1 SGHRS, CDR2 YFSETQ. This CDR3 region has 15 residues. The CDR3 bases are TGCGCCAGCAGCCTTCAACAGCCTAGCACAGATACGCAGTATTTT. It encodes CASSLQQPSTDTQYF.

This chain joins TRBV29-1 and TRBJ1-2; D not resolved. Between the trimmed V and J ends, which lost 6 bases and 4 bases, there was a span of 15 bases. CDR3 length equals 13 residues. The V gene's germline CDR1 is SQVTM and CDR2 ANQGSEA. CDR3 sequence: CSVPRAGGYGYTF. In nucleotides, the CDR3 is TGCAGCGTGCCCCGGGCCGGAGGCTATGGCTACACCTTC.